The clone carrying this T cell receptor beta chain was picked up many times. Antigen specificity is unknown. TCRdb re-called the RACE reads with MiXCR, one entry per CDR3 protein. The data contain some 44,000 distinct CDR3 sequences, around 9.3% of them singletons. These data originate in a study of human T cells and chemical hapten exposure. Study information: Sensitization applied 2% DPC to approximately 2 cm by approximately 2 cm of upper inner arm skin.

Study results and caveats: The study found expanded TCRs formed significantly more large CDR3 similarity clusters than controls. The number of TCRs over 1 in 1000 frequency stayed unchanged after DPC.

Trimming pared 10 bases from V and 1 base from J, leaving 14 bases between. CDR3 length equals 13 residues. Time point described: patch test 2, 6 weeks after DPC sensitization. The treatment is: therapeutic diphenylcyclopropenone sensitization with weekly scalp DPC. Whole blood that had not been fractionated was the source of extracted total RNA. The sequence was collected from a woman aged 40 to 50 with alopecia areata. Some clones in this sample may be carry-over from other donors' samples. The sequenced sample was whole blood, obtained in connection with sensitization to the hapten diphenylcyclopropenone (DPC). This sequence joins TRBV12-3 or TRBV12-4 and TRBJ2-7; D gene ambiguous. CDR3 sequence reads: CATSAGQSYEQYF. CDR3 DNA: TGTGCCACTTCTGCCGGGCAGTCCTACGAGCAGTACTTC.